This is a list of T cell receptor beta chains from one sample in a study of blood T cells in healthy people across ages. MiXCR was run by TCRdb on the 5' RACE reads, yielding one entry per CDR3 protein. The data show about a million distinct CDR3 sequences, with roughly two fifths seen just once and about 12% held by the top ten. The sequencing sample was made of blood. The receptors shown here come from a man aged 18 to 30 in good health. Each CDR3 is given with its conserved first and last residue. A D gene is named only where the DNA matches it firmly. Only part of the rows carry a size: once, few, many, or a class if the clone is expanded.

clone size: -
D gene: -
V gene: TRBV4-2
J gene: TRBJ2-3
CDR3 DNA: TGTGCCAGCAGCCAAGATTCGCGGGATACGCAGTATTTT
CDR3 protein: CASSQDSRDTQYF

clone size: -
D gene: -
V gene: TRBV20-1
J gene: TRBJ2-1
CDR3 DNA: TGCAGTGCCCAATTGGGGCGGTTTGAGCAGTTCTTC
CDR3 protein: CSAQLGRFEQFF

clone size: -
D gene: -
V gene: TRBV4-3
J gene: TRBJ1-1
CDR3 DNA: TGCGCCAGCAGTCTACAGAGTCTGAACACTGAAGCTTTCTTT
CDR3 protein: CASSLQSLNTEAFF

clone size: -
D gene: TRBD1
V gene: TRBV9
J gene: TRBJ2-1
CDR3 DNA: TGTGCCAGCAACAGGGGGCCAGAACCCACGAATGAGCAGTTCTTC
CDR3 protein: CASNRGPEPTNEQFF

clone size: many
D gene: TRBD1
V gene: TRBV2
J gene: TRBJ2-5
CDR3 DNA: TGTGCCAGCAGAGAGACAGGGGCCCAAGAGACCCAGTACTTC
CDR3 protein: CASRETGAQETQYF

clone size: few
D gene: -
V gene: TRBV9
J gene: TRBJ2-7
CDR3 DNA: TGTGCCAGCAGCGTAGCCGGGCTCTCCTACGAGCAGTACTTC
CDR3 protein: CASSVAGLSYEQYF

clone size: -
D gene: TRBD1
V gene: TRBV6-2/TRBV6-3
J gene: TRBJ1-4
CDR3 DNA: TGTGCCCCTGCAGGGGGCAGAGAAAAACTGTTTTTT
CDR3 protein: CAPAGGREKLFF

clone size: many
D gene: -
V gene: TRBV12-3/TRBV12-4
J gene: TRBJ2-3
CDR3 DNA: TGTGCCAGCACCTTCCGTTCGGGAGATACGCAGTATTTT
CDR3 protein: CASTFRSGDTQYF

clone size: -
D gene: -
V gene: TRBV6-4
J gene: TRBJ2-1
CDR3 DNA: TGTGCCGGGCCCTACCCAGCAGATCTCTTTCATGAGCAGTTCTTC
CDR3 protein: CAGPYPADLFHEQFF

clone size: few
D gene: -
V gene: TRBV5-6
J gene: TRBJ1-2
CDR3 DNA: TGTGCCAGCAGCTCAAACGCGCGACAGAGGAACTATGGCTACACCTTC
CDR3 protein: CASSSNARQRNYGYTF

clone size: -
D gene: -
V gene: TRBV7-9
J gene: TRBJ1-4
CDR3 DNA: TGTGCCAGCAGCTTAAACTGGGGTGCTGAAAAACTGTTTTTT
CDR3 protein: CASSLNWGAEKLFF

clone size: few
D gene: -
V gene: TRBV20-1
J gene: TRBJ2-3
CDR3 DNA: TGCAGTGCTAAAGGGACGGGAGAGACAGATACGCAGTATTTT
CDR3 protein: CSAKGTGETDTQYF

clone size: -
D gene: TRBD1
V gene: TRBV28
J gene: TRBJ1-5
CDR3 DNA: TGTGCCAGCAGCGGTAGGACAGGGAGCAATCAGCCCCAGCATTTT
CDR3 protein: CASSGRTGSNQPQHF

clone size: few
D gene: TRBD1
V gene: TRBV20-1
J gene: TRBJ1-2
CDR3 DNA: TGCAGTGCTAGAGATAAGACAGGGAACTATGGCTACACCTTC
CDR3 protein: CSARDKTGNYGYTF

clone size: few
D gene: -
V gene: TRBV7-9
J gene: TRBJ2-5
CDR3 DNA: TGTGCCAGCAGCTTAATCCCAATGGAGACCCAGTACTTC
CDR3 protein: CASSLIPMETQYF

clone size: few
D gene: -
V gene: TRBV7-2
J gene: TRBJ2-3
CDR3 DNA: TGTGCCAGCAGCCGATGGACAGATACAGATACGCAGTATTTT
CDR3 protein: CASSRWTDTDTQYF

clone size: -
D gene: -
V gene: TRBV6-2/TRBV6-3
J gene: TRBJ2-5
CDR3 DNA: TGTGCCAGCAGCCCTCGGAGGGAGACCCAGTACTTC
CDR3 protein: CASSPRRETQYF

clone size: -
D gene: -
V gene: TRBV10-3
J gene: TRBJ1-1
CDR3 DNA: TGTGCCGCGCTTCCGACAGACCACACTGAAGCTTTCTTT
CDR3 protein: CAALPTDHTEAFF

clone size: -
D gene: -
V gene: TRBV4-3
J gene: TRBJ2-3
CDR3 DNA: TGCGCCAGCAGCCAAGGGTGGGCGGGCACAGATACGCAGTATTTT
CDR3 protein: CASSQGWAGTDTQYF

clone size: -
D gene: -
V gene: TRBV6-1
J gene: TRBJ1-5
CDR3 DNA: TGTGCCAGCAGTGGGAACGAGTATAGCAATCAGCCCCAGCATTTT
CDR3 protein: CASSGNEYSNQPQHF

clone size: few
D gene: -
V gene: TRBV18
J gene: TRBJ1-5
CDR3 DNA: TGTGCCAGCTCTCCGGACATATCGAACAATCAGCCCCAGCATTTT
CDR3 protein: CASSPDISNNQPQHF

clone size: few
D gene: -
V gene: TRBV4-2
J gene: TRBJ1-1
CDR3 DNA: TGTGCCAGCAGCTCAAGTGGAGTAAGGGTAAACACTGAAGCTTTCTTT
CDR3 protein: CASSSSGVRVNTEAFF

clone size: few
D gene: TRBD1
V gene: TRBV6-6
J gene: TRBJ2-3
CDR3 DNA: TGTGCCAGCAGGTCAGGGGGCCACGGGGGTACAGATACGCAGTATTTT
CDR3 protein: CASRSGGHGGTDTQYF

clone size: many
D gene: -
V gene: TRBV13
J gene: TRBJ2-5
CDR3 DNA: TGTGCCAGCAGCCCCCCCGGATACAGAAAAGAGACCCAGTACTTC
CDR3 protein: CASSPPGYRKETQYF

clone size: few
D gene: TRBD1
V gene: TRBV9
J gene: TRBJ1-1
CDR3 DNA: TGTGCCAGCAGCGTAGGGACACAGGGGTCTACTGAAGCTTTCTTT
CDR3 protein: CASSVGTQGSTEAFF

clone size: -
D gene: TRBD1
V gene: TRBV12-3/TRBV12-4
J gene: TRBJ1-2
CDR3 DNA: TGTGCCAGCAGCCTGATTACGACAGGGGATGGCTACACCTTC
CDR3 protein: CASSLITTGDGYTF

clone size: -
D gene: -
V gene: TRBV24-1
J gene: TRBJ2-1
CDR3 DNA: TGTGCCGCCGCGATACAGGGTCTGGATGAGCAGTTCTTC
CDR3 protein: CAAAIQGLDEQFF

clone size: -
D gene: -
V gene: TRBV5-1
J gene: TRBJ1-4
CDR3 DNA: TGCGCCAGCAGCTTTCTAACAACTAATGAAAAACTGTTTTTT
CDR3 protein: CASSFLTTNEKLFF

clone size: -
D gene: -
V gene: TRBV19
J gene: TRBJ2-1
CDR3 DNA: TGTGCCAGTAGTATAAGTGGCTCTGGCTATGAGCAGTTCTTC
CDR3 protein: CASSISGSGYEQFF

clone size: few
D gene: -
V gene: TRBV2
J gene: TRBJ2-1
CDR3 DNA: TGTGCCAGCAACGCGGACGGTCCCTACAATGAGCAGTTCTTC
CDR3 protein: CASNADGPYNEQFF

clone size: few
D gene: TRBD1
V gene: TRBV25-1
J gene: TRBJ2-1
CDR3 DNA: TGTGCCAGCAGTGATAGGGACAGGGGGACGAATGAGCAGTTCTTC
CDR3 protein: CASSDRDRGTNEQFF

clone size: few
D gene: -
V gene: TRBV27
J gene: TRBJ1-1
CDR3 DNA: TGTGCCAGCAGTACGCCAGAGTGGGGCACTGAAGCTTTCTTT
CDR3 protein: CASSTPEWGTEAFF

clone size: few
D gene: TRBD2
V gene: TRBV7-2
J gene: TRBJ2-3
CDR3 DNA: TGTGCCAGCAGCACCAGCGGGGGGGCCGACACAGATACGCAGTATTTT
CDR3 protein: CASSTSGGADTDTQYF

clone size: -
D gene: -
V gene: TRBV20-1
J gene: TRBJ2-5
CDR3 DNA: TGCAGTGCTGGACCTATCGATGAGCAGTACTTC
CDR3 protein: CSAGPIDEQYF

clone size: -
D gene: -
V gene: TRBV7-2
J gene: TRBJ2-1
CDR3 DNA: TGTGCCAGCAGCTTAAGTCCAGGGTCCTACAATGAGCAGTTCTTC
CDR3 protein: CASSLSPGSYNEQFF

clone size: few
D gene: TRBD1
V gene: TRBV7-2
J gene: TRBJ1-5
CDR3 DNA: TGTGCCAGCAGCTTATTTGGCACAGGGGGTGATCAGCCCCAGCATTTT
CDR3 protein: CASSLFGTGGDQPQHF

clone size: few
D gene: TRBD1
V gene: TRBV28
J gene: TRBJ2-4
CDR3 DNA: TGTGCCAGCAGGGAAAGGACAGGGGGCAACATTCAGTACTTC
CDR3 protein: CASRERTGGNIQYF

clone size: few
D gene: -
V gene: TRBV12-3/TRBV12-4
J gene: TRBJ2-7
CDR3 DNA: TGTGCCAGCAGTGGTGCGGGCGAGCAGTACTTC
CDR3 protein: CASSGAGEQYF

clone size: -
D gene: TRBD1
V gene: TRBV5-1
J gene: TRBJ1-4
CDR3 DNA: TGCGCCAACAGCTTGGTAACAGGGGAGGAAAAACTGTTTTTT
CDR3 protein: CANSLVTGEEKLFF

clone size: -
D gene: -
V gene: TRBV29-1
J gene: TRBJ1-4
CDR3 DNA: TGCAGCGTTCCCGATGAAAAACTGTTTTTT
CDR3 protein: CSVPDEKLFF

clone size: few
D gene: -
V gene: TRBV11-3
J gene: TRBJ2-3
CDR3 DNA: TGTGCCAGCAGCTTAGGGGGTAGTCTGTCTAGCACAGATACGCAGTATTTT
CDR3 protein: CASSLGGSLSSTDTQYF

clone size: -
D gene: -
V gene: TRBV7-9
J gene: TRBJ2-1
CDR3 DNA: TGTGCCAGCAGCTTAGGGCGGCCCAATGAGCAGTTCTTC
CDR3 protein: CASSLGRPNEQFF

clone size: once
D gene: -
V gene: TRBV29-1
J gene: TRBJ1-1
CDR3 DNA: TGCAGCACCCGGACAGACATGAACACTGAAGCTTTCTTT
CDR3 protein: CSTRTDMNTEAFF

clone size: -
D gene: -
V gene: TRBV2
J gene: TRBJ2-1
CDR3 DNA: TGTGCCAGCCCCCGGGGTAGGAATGAGCAGTTCTTC
CDR3 protein: CASPRGRNEQFF

clone size: medium-sized
D gene: -
V gene: TRBV7-2
J gene: TRBJ2-3
CDR3 DNA: TGTGCCAGCAGCTTAGACGCAGGAGGCACAGATACGCAGTATTTT
CDR3 protein: CASSLDAGGTDTQYF

clone size: few
D gene: TRBD2
V gene: TRBV7-2
J gene: TRBJ2-4
CDR3 DNA: TGTGCCAGCAGCCCCGACTGGACTAGCGGGACCAAAAACATTCAGTACTTC
CDR3 protein: CASSPDWTSGTKNIQYF

clone size: -
D gene: TRBD2
V gene: TRBV20-1
J gene: TRBJ2-3
CDR3 DNA: TGCAGTGCAGAGCAGGTAGCGGGGAGCACAGATACGCAGTATTTT
CDR3 protein: CSAEQVAGSTDTQYF

clone size: once
D gene: -
V gene: TRBV20-1
J gene: TRBJ1-1
CDR3 DNA: TGCAGTGCTAGCGAGAGTGAGGACACTGAAGCTTTCTTT
CDR3 protein: CSASESEDTEAFF

clone size: -
D gene: TRBD2
V gene: TRBV9
J gene: TRBJ2-1
CDR3 DNA: TGTGCCAGCAGCTACCAGACTAGCGGGGGGCCCCCCGGCTCCTACAATGAGCAGTTCTTC
CDR3 protein: CASSYQTSGGPPGSYNEQFF

clone size: few
D gene: -
V gene: TRBV15
J gene: TRBJ2-7
CDR3 DNA: TGTGCCACCAGCAGCACTAATCCAAGGGTTGAAGAAAACTACGAGCAGTACTTC
CDR3 protein: CATSSTNPRVEENYEQYF

clone size: -
D gene: -
V gene: TRBV6-5
J gene: TRBJ2-4
CDR3 DNA: TGTGCCAGCAGCCCAACCCCAGGGGACGCCAAAAACATTCAGTACTTC
CDR3 protein: CASSPTPGDAKNIQYF

clone size: -
D gene: TRBD1
V gene: TRBV6-6
J gene: TRBJ2-1
CDR3 DNA: TGTGCCAGCAGTTACGGGACAGGGGTGATTGAGCAGTTCTTC
CDR3 protein: CASSYGTGVIEQFF

clone size: -
D gene: -
V gene: TRBV29-1
J gene: TRBJ2-5
CDR3 DNA: TGCAGCGTTGAAGTCCTGCGGCGGGAGACCCAGTACTTC
CDR3 protein: CSVEVLRRETQYF

clone size: -
D gene: -
V gene: TRBV6-2/TRBV6-3
J gene: TRBJ1-1
CDR3 DNA: TGTGCCAGCAGTAGGACCTTGGAAGCTTTCTTT
CDR3 protein: CASSRTLEAFF